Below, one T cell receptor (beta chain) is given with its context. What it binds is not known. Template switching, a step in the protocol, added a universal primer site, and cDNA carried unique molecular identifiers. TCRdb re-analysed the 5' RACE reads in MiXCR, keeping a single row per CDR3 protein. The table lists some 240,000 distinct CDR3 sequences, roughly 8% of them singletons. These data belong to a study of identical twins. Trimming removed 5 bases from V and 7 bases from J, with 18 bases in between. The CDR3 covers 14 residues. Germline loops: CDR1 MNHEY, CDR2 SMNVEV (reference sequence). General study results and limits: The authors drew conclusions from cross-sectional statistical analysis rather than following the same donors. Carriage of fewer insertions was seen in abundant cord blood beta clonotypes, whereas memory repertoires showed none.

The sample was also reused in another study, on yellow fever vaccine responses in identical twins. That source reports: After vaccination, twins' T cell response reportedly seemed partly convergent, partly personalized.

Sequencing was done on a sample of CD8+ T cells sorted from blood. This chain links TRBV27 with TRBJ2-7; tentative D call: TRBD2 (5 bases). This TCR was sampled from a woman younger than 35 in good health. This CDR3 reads CASSAREGTREQYF. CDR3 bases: TGTGCCAGCAGTGCCCGGGAAGGAACGCGAGAGCAGTACTTC.